These 12 T cell receptor beta chains were sequenced from one sample in a study of blood T cell repertoires in COVID-19. Profiled with immunoSEQ multiplex PCR; TCRdb holds only in-frame clones, not every one. Of about 82,000 clones in the sample, around 80% were seen once. Material for sequencing was peripheral blood. These receptors came from a man in his sixties with COVID-19, enrolled during active disease.

The CDR3 region is CASSLAGGGALHTQYF. For the CDR3, the DNA is TGCGCCAGCAGCTTGGCGGGCGGGGGGGCCTTACATACGCAGTATTTT. The rearrangement links TRBV5-1 to TRBJ2-3; TRBD2 agrees at 9 bases. With 0 bases clipped from V and 7 bases from J, the junction kept 9 bases outside the gene matches. CDR1 SGHRS and CDR2 YFSETQ come from the germline V gene. This CDR3 is 16 amino acids long.

This clone is categorized as medium-sized. Mismatch with germline at one junction end may stem from a read error. CDR3 nucleotides: TGTGCCAGCAGTTTAGGCCATCAGGCCCAGCATTTT. It specifies CASSLGHQAQHF. V is TRBV12-3 or TRBV12-4 and J is TRBJ1-5; no definite D call. This CDR3 comprises 12 residues.

This chain links TRBV6-5 with TRBJ1-1; D is possibly TRBD1 (6 bases). V was cut by 5 bases and J by 3 bases, with 10 bases left in between. Per the germline V gene, CDR1 is MNHEY and CDR2 is SVGAGI. This CDR3 has 13 residues. This CDR3 is CASSSGQHTEAFF. The CDR3 nucleotides are TGTGCCAGCAGTAGCGGACAGCACACTGAAGCTTTCTTT.

This chain links TRBV10-2 with TRBJ2-5, with 8 bases lining up with TRBD1. V lost 3 bases and J lost 2; bases outside the gene matches: 5. This CDR3 has 15 amino acids. Germline assignment: CDR1 WSHSY and CDR2 SAAADI. The CDR3 sequence is CASSDAGGLQETQYF. The CDR3 bases are TGCGCCAGCAGTGATGCAGGGGGCCTTCAAGAGACCCAGTACTTC.

V usage is TRBV30 and J usage is TRBJ1-2, with TRBD1 matching 8 bases. J gave up 7 bases and V 1 base, and 8 bases lay outside the gene matches. CDR3 size: 14 residues. The germline gives CDR1 GTSNPN, CDR2 SVGIG (reference sequence). CDR3 region: CAWSAPSGGFGYTF. The CDR3 coding sequence is TGTGCCTGGAGTGCCCCTTCAGGGGGCTTTGGCTACACCTTC.

The chain has TRBV5-1 and TRBJ2-2; TRBD2 matches 8 bases. The V segment lost 0 bases and the J segment 3 bases; nucleotides outside the gene matches: 1. Germline V gives CDR1 SGHRS, CDR2 YFSETQ. The CDR3 sequence is 15 residues long. CDR3 loop: CASSLDGGDTGELFF. CDR3 DNA sequence: TGCGCCAGCAGCTTGGACGGGGGGGACACCGGGGAGCTGTTTTTT.

This clone has only one observation. The V gene is TRBV27, the J gene TRBJ2-1; TRBD2 agrees at 9 bases. The CDR3 is 15 residues long. CDR1 and CDR2 from the germline V gene are MNHEY and SMNVEV (reference sequence). J was trimmed by 3 bases and V by 3 bases; bases with no gene match: 3. CDR3 in amino acids: CASSFASGVYNEQFF. CDR3 in DNA: TGTGCCAGCAGTTTTGCTAGCGGGGTCTACAATGAGCAGTTCTTC.

This clone showed up just a few times. CDR3 residues: CASIKGQLDTEAFF. The CDR3 coding sequence is TGTGCCAGTATTAAAGGACAGTTGGATACTGAAGCTTTCTTT. The chain recombines TRBV19 with TRBJ1-1; weak D call: TRBD1 (6 bases). The germline V gene encodes CDR1 LNHDA and CDR2 SQIVND (reference sequence). V was shortened by 7 bases and J by 5 bases, with 17 bases between the two germline ends. The CDR3 covers 14 residues.

The chain has TRBV7-3 and TRBJ2-1, with D possibly matching TRBD2 (5 bases). The germline V and J ends were trimmed by 8 bases and 0 bases, with 14 bases remaining between them. The CDR3 is 15 amino acids. Per the germline V gene, CDR1 is SGHTA and CDR2 is FQGTGA. CDR3 in amino acids: CASGLPGSSYNEQFF. As DNA, the CDR3 is TGTGCCAGCGGACTGCCGGGGAGCTCCTACAATGAGCAGTTCTTC. Looking up the rest from reference TRBV7-3 and TRBJ2-1 gives the full variable domain: GAGVSQTPSNKVTEKGKYVELRCDPISGHTALYWYRQSLGQGPEFLIYFQGTGAADDSGLPNDRFFAVRPEGSVSTLKIQRTERGDSAVYLCASGLPGSSYNEQFFGPGTRLTVL.

The V call is TRBV4-3, the J call TRBJ2-1; 9 bases align to TRBD1. Trimming at V came to 4 bases and at J to 2 bases, leaving 6 bases not matched to a gene. Germline loops: CDR1 LGHNA, CDR2 YSLEER. The CDR3 contains 16 residues. The CDR3 DNA sequence: TGCGCCAGCAGCCGGGAGGACAGGGGCACCTACAATGAGCAGTTCTTC. Protein sequence: CASSREDRGTYNEQFF.

The V call is TRBV5-4, the J call TRBJ2-7; 9 bases map to TRBD1. V trimming: 2 bases; J trimming: 3 bases; junction bases outside the gene matches: 3. The germline CDR1 and CDR2 sequences are SGHNT and YYREEE (reference sequence). The CDR3 totals 14 residues. The CDR3 DNA follows: TGTGCCAGCAGCTTAGGGGACAGGGACTACGAGCAGTACTTC. It encodes CASSLGDRDYEQYF.

This clone was seen a handful of times. The rearrangement links TRBV3-1 (or the pseudogene TRBV3-2) to TRBJ1-6; D may be TRBD1 (5 bases). Germline lookup yields CDR1 LGHDT and CDR2 YNNKEL (reference sequence). Trimming took 1 base from V and 3 from J, leaving 7 bases between them. CDR3 length equals 15 residues. The CDR3 is CASSQADSYNSPLHF. CDR3 sequence (DNA): TGTGCCAGCAGCCAAGCTGACAGCTATAATTCACCCCTCCACTTT.